Listed below are T cell receptor beta chains from one sample, sequenced in a study of a mutant IDH1 vaccine in newly diagnosed glioma. Assay used: immunoSEQ multiplex PCR; TCRdb lists only in-frame clones, some missing. The repertoire holds 30,000 to 35,000 clones, with roughly nine tenths as singletons. Source: PBMCs, taken from a glioma patient treated with radiotherapy, temozolomide or both. Receptors originate from a woman between 40 and 55 years old with glioma. Both conserved end residues are part of each CDR3. D genes are given only for firm matches. Clone size is shown for a subset of rows, as once, few, many or a class of expanded clone.

V: TRBV9
D: TRBD2
size: .
J: TRBJ2-2
CDR3: CASSVLSGNDGELFF
DNA: TGTGCCAGCAGCGTCCTTAGCGGGAATGACGGGGAGCTGTTTTTT

V: TRBV10-1
D: TRBD2
size: once
J: TRBJ2-4
CDR3: CASTQAGGPWAKNIQYF
DNA: TGCGCCAGCACCCAAGCGGGGGGGCCGTGGGCAAAAAACATTCAGTACTTC

V: TRBV2
D: TRBD1
size: .
J: TRBJ1-5
CDR3: CASSARQGAFLNQPQHF
DNA: TGTGCCAGCAGTGCACGACAGGGTGCCTTCTTGAATCAGCCCCAGCATTTT

V: TRBV6-1
D: TRBD2
size: .
J: TRBJ2-3
CDR3: CASAGGRTDTQYF
DNA: TGTGCCAGCGCGGGGGGCCGCACAGATACGCAGTATTTT

V: TRBV7-9
D: .
size: once
J: TRBJ2-1
CDR3: CASSLGAYNEQFF
DNA: TGTGCCAGCAGCTTAGGAGCTTACAATGAGCAGTTCTTC

V: TRBV18
D: .
size: .
J: TRBJ2-5
CDR3: CASSPDQETQYF
DNA: TGTGCCAGCTCACCAGACCAAGAGACCCAGTACTTC

V: TRBV6-6
D: .
size: .
J: TRBJ1-2
CDR3: CASSHPYGYTF
DNA: TGTGCCAGCAGTCACCCATATGGCTACACCTTC

V: TRBV4-3
D: .
size: .
J: TRBJ1-1
CDR3: CASSQELGPAAFF
DNA: TGCGCCAGCAGCCAAGAATTGGGGCCAGCAGCTTTCTTT

V: TRBV7-2
D: .
size: .
J: TRBJ2-1
CDR3: CASTEWGGPNNEQFF
DNA: TGTGCCAGCACCGAGTGGGGGGGGCCTAACAATGAGCAGTTCTTC

V: TRBV18
D: TRBD2
size: .
J: TRBJ2-7
CDR3: CASSTGLATSYEQYF
DNA: TGTGCCAGCTCAACAGGACTAGCGACCTCCTACGAGCAGTACTTC